Below, 20 T cell receptor beta chains from the same sample are listed, as sequenced in a study of T cell repertoires in cytomegalovirus infection. TCRdb reanalysed the reads using MiXCR and keeps one entry per CDR3 protein. The sample lists 65,000 to 90,000 distinct CDR3 sequences, roughly 3.7% occurring once. Sequencing input: PBMCs. The source of these receptors is a human donor in good health (CMV status not recorded). Some clones in this sample may be carry-over from other donors' samples.

J is TRBJ1-2 and V is TRBV10-2; tentative D call: TRBD1 (5 bases). This CDR3 comprises 15 residues. Trimming stripped 3 bases from V and 0 bases from J, with 11 bases between. Germline V gene data show CDR1 as WSHSY and CDR2 as SAAADI. The CDR3 region is CASSDQGPANYGYTF. The CDR3 region has the DNA TGCGCCAGCAGTGACCAGGGTCCCGCTAACTATGGCTACACCTTC.

This clonotype was recorded many times. The gene calls are TRBV6-1 and TRBJ2-7; 10 positions match TRBD1. The germline gives CDR1 MNHNS, CDR2 SASEGT. This CDR3 spans 17 amino acids. Losses at the gene ends were 2 bases for V and 5 bases for J; bases not matched to a gene: 12. The CDR3 region is CASSEYLAGDRGHEQYF. DNA of the CDR3: TGTGCCAGCAGTGAATATCTGGCGGGGGACAGGGGCCACGAGCAGTACTTC.

This clonotype was counted at least ten times. This rearrangement joins TRBV28 to TRBJ2-1; 7 bases are shared with TRBD2. Germline CDR1 reads MDHEN; CDR2 reads SYDVKM. With V trimmed by 8 bases and J by 4 bases, 11 bases remained unmatched. The CDR3 covers 15 residues. The CDR3 bases are TGTGCCAGCGACGAGCGGGGCCGCTTTTACAATGAGCAGTTCTTC. Protein: CASDERGRFYNEQFF.

This clonotype appeared many times. The V gene is TRBV29-1, the J gene TRBJ2-7; the D is unclear. The CDR3 loop spans 10 amino acids. The V gene's germline CDR1 is SQVTM and CDR2 ANQGSEA. V lost 5 bases and J lost 2, with 4 bases in between. DNA for the CDR3: TGCAGCGTTCTAACCTACGAGCAGTACTTC. Residues: CSVLTYEQYF.

This clonotype was picked up many times. The J gene is TRBJ2-1, the V gene TRBV20-1, with 7 bases that match TRBD1. From germline, CDR1 is DFQATT and CDR2 SNEGSKA (reference sequence). CDR3 size: 12 residues. V lost 5 bases to trimming and J lost 7 bases; unmatched junction nucleotides: 5. CDR3 nucleotide sequence: TGCAGTGCTGGAAAACAGGGGAATGAGCAGTTCTTC. Translation: CSAGKQGNEQFF.

This clonotype was counted ten times or more. The chain uses TRBV19 and TRBJ1-3, with a possible D match to TRBD1 (5 bases). The germline CDR1 and CDR2 sequences are LNHDA and SQIVND (reference sequence). The V and J ends lost 6 bases and 0 bases respectively, with 15 bases between them. The CDR3 is 16 amino acids. In DNA form, the CDR3 reads TGTGCCAGTAGGTCGGGCCAGGGCGTCTCTGGAAACACCATATATTTT. Translating it yields CASRSGQGVSGNTIYF. Variable domain in full (rest from reference TRBV19 and TRBJ1-3): DGGITQSPKYLFRKEGQNVTLSCEQNLNHDAMYWYRQDPGQGLRLIYYSQIVNDFQKGDIAEGYSVSREKKESFPLTVTSAQKNPTAFYLCASRSGQGVSGNTIYFGEGSWLTVV.

This clonotype was seen at least ten times. The chain has TRBV19 and TRBJ2-5; 7 nucleotides line up with TRBD2. CDR1 and CDR2 (germline): LNHDA, SQIVND (reference sequence). This CDR3 contains 16 residues. Losses at the gene ends were 3 bases for V and 3 bases for J; bases not matched to a gene: 10. CDR3 region: CASSMTWGGFEETQYF. The CDR3 region has the DNA TGTGCCAGTAGTATGACGTGGGGGGGGTTCGAAGAGACCCAGTACTTC.

This clonotype has ten or more counts. The V call is TRBV28, the J call TRBJ1-1; D is possibly TRBD1 (5 bases). Germline V CDR1 and CDR2: MDHEN, SYDVKM. V lost 5 bases and J lost 0, with 16 bases in between. CDR3 size: 16 residues. Here the CDR3 reads CASSPSYPGVNTEAFF. CDR3 in DNA: TGTGCCAGCAGTCCCTCCTACCCGGGGGTGAACACTGAAGCTTTCTTT.

The sample holds many counts of this clonotype. The V and J genes are TRBV5-1 and TRBJ2-3; D uncertain. Germline V gene data show CDR1 as SGHRS and CDR2 as YFSETQ. Trimming cost V 8 bases and J 2 bases, with 15 bases left between them. The CDR3 consists of 14 residues. The CDR3 DNA reads as TGCGCCAGTTCACGTATGGCCTCCACAGATACGCAGTATTTT. Translating gives CASSRMASTDTQYF.

This clonotype was picked up many times. This rearrangement joins TRBV7-2 to TRBJ2-3, with a possible D match to TRBD1 (5 bases). Germline loops: CDR1 SGHTA, CDR2 FQGNSA. The V end was cut by 4 bases, the J end by 4 bases, with 12 bases between. This CDR3 is 14 amino acids long. The CDR3 loop is CASSSQGFSDTQYF. In DNA form, the CDR3 reads TGTGCCAGCAGCTCTCAGGGATTTTCAGATACGCAGTATTTT.

In its sample, this clonotype was seen many times. The chain couples TRBV28 to TRBJ2-5; D is uncertain. Trimming removed 7 bases from V and 4 bases from J, with 19 bases in between. CDR1 is MDHEN and CDR2 is SYDVKM in the germline V gene. This CDR3 region has 15 residues. CDR3 amino acids: CASISPVTSRETQYF. The DNA for the CDR3 is TGTGCCAGCATATCCCCAGTAACCTCCAGAGAGACCCAGTACTTC. Complete variable domain (other parts from reference TRBV28 and TRBJ2-5): DVKVTQSSRYLVKRTGEKVFLECVQDMDHENMFWYRQDPGLGLRLIYFSYDVKMKEKGDIPEGYSVSREKKERFSLILESASTNQTSMYLCASISPVTSRETQYFGPGTRLLVL.

This clonotype was detected ten times or more. The rearrangement joins TRBV4-3 to TRBJ1-4; D ambiguous. This CDR3 is built from 15 residues. The V gene lost 0 bases and the J gene lost 6 bases, with 11 bases spanning the gap. Germline CDR1 LGHNA, CDR2 YSLEER. Written as DNA, the CDR3 is TGCGCCAGCAGCCAAGAATTACAGTCGGATGAAAAACTGTTTTTT. This translates into CASSQELQSDEKLFF.

This clonotype was counted many times. The chain has TRBV6-7 and TRBJ1-1; D is unclear. TRBV6-7 is sorted into the ORF group, with uncertain function. The CDR3 consists of 14 residues. V was shortened by 5 bases and J by 0 bases, with 10 bases between the two germline ends. CDR3 amino acids: CASSQHKVNTEAFF. CDR3 DNA sequence: TGTGCCAGCAGTCAACATAAGGTGAACACTGAAGCTTTCTTT.

This clonotype was seen at least ten times. The chain has TRBV7-2 and TRBJ1-6; D unresolved. Trimming took off 7 bases at V and 7 bases at J, with 11 bases between the two ends. The CDR3 is made up of 13 amino acids. The V gene's germline CDR1 is SGHTA and CDR2 FQGNSA. The DNA for the CDR3 is TGTGCCAGCAACATCGTAGGAAATTCACCCCTCCACTTT. As protein: CASNIVGNSPLHF.

Ten or more counts support this clonotype. V gene TRBV11-2 combines with J gene TRBJ2-2, with 12 bases identical to TRBD2. With 6 bases clipped from V and 4 bases from J, the junction kept 6 bases outside the gene matches. Germline loops: CDR1 SGHAT, CDR2 FQNNGV. The CDR3 length is 16 residues. CDR3 region: CASSFGLAGITGELFF. The CDR3 nucleotides are TGTGCCAGCAGTTTCGGACTAGCGGGGATCACCGGGGAGCTGTTTTTT.

This clonotype has a count of ten or more. This chain links TRBV19 with TRBJ1-5, with 7 bases that match TRBD1. J was trimmed by 3 bases and V by 7 bases; bases with no gene match: 12. The CDR3 spans 16 residues. CDR1 is LNHDA and CDR2 is SQIVND in the germline V gene (reference sequence). The CDR3 sequence is CASNPFGTANNQPQHF. The CDR3 nucleotides are TGTGCCAGTAACCCTTTCGGGACAGCGAACAATCAGCCCCAGCATTTT.

The V gene is TRBV7-2, the J gene TRBJ2-7, with no clear D. This CDR3 is built from 13 residues. Trimming stripped 1 base from V and 1 base from J, with 5 bases between. The germline V gene encodes CDR1 SGHTA and CDR2 FQGNSA. CDR3 DNA sequence: TGTGCCAGCAGCTTAGGGGTTTCCTACGAGCAGTACTTC. Translation gives CASSLGVSYEQYF.

The table lists this clonotype with many counts. The chain links TRBV5-6 to TRBJ2-7, with 11 bases aligning to TRBD2. Germline assignment: CDR1 SGHDT and CDR2 YYEEEE. CDR3 size: 18 residues. Losses at the gene ends were 4 bases for V and 9 bases for J; bases not matched to a gene: 21. The DNA of the CDR3 is TGTGCCAGCAGCCTAACCGGGACTAGCGGAGCTCTCACCCGGGGGCAGTACTTC. Residues: CASSLTGTSGALTRGQYF. The full variable domain, with the rest looked up from reference TRBV5-6 and TRBJ2-7, is DAGVTQSPTHLIKTRGQQVTLRCSPKSGHDTVSWYQQALGQGPQFIFQYYEEEERQRGNFPDRFSGHQFPNYSSELNVNALLLGDSALYLCASSLTGTSGALTRGQYFGPGTRLTVT.

This clonotype was observed at least ten times. The V and J genes are TRBV5-4 and TRBJ1-2; D not certain. V dropped 0 bases and J dropped 3 bases, with 9 bases sitting between them. Germline CDR1 is SGHNT and CDR2 is YYREEE (reference sequence). CDR3 size: 14 residues. CDR3: CASSLALFDYGYTF. CDR3 sequence (DNA): TGTGCCAGCAGCTTGGCCCTGTTTGACTATGGCTACACCTTC.

Ten or more counts support this clonotype. The chain is built from TRBV30 and TRBJ2-1; D call uncertain. The CDR3 loop spans 12 amino acids. Germline CDR1 GTSNPN, CDR2 SVGIG (reference sequence). V was pared by 0 bases and J by 5 bases, with 5 bases between. In DNA, the CDR3 is TGTGCCTGGAGTGTTAGGAACAATGAGCAGTTCTTC. Translated, it gives CAWSVRNNEQFF.